Reported below is one T cell receptor beta chain. What it binds is unknown. Here immunoSEQ multiplex PCR was the method, and the copy in TCRdb shows in-frame clones only, minus some. The sample has some 65,000 clones, around three quarters seen once. Single viable CD3+CD4+CD8-CD45RO+ cells were sorted as the memory CD4+ T cells. This sample is part of a study of memory CD4+ T cells and cytomegalovirus serostatus. Study-level points and caveats: The CMV-associated TCR signature appears largely within the CD4+ memory repertoire.

The material sequenced was memory CD4+ T cells from blood. The source of this sequence is an adult in good health and CMV-seronegative. Some clones in this sample may be carry-over from other donors' samples.

CDR3 nucleotides: TGTGCCAGCAGCCAAAGACGGAGCTCCTACGAGCAGTACTTC. Residues: CASSQRRSSYEQYF. The chain uses TRBV7-2 and TRBJ2-7; D unclear. The germline V gene has CDR1 SGHTA and CDR2 FQGNSA. With 5 bases removed from V and 0 bases from J, the gap between germline ends came to 11 bases. CDR3 length: 14 residues.